This T cell receptor beta chain was retrieved from a study of T cells expressing NK-cell markers. On the study more broadly: Seven donors tested HCMV-seropositive and one tested seronegative among the eight sequenced. Study conclusions and caveats: These clonotypes additionally ranked first within the CD3+CD56-NKG2C+ fraction of a few donors. Roughly 1.0-7.0% of CD8+ T cells in about 6 donors belonged to dominant NKG2C+ clonotypes.

For this clonotype: Its antigen is unknown.

5'RACE template switching built TCR beta cDNA with unique molecular identifiers. For each CDR3 protein, TCRdb gives one entry from its re-call of the 5' RACE reads, without DNA. Its listing shows about 460,000 distinct CDR3 sequences. The CDR3 is made up of 13 amino acids. The rearrangement links TRBV12-3 or TRBV12-4 to TRBJ1-1. Sequences were obtained from blood T cells: a sorted CD56 or NKG2C T cell subset, CD4+ or CD8+ T cells, or bulk PBMC T cells (not recorded which). The receptor comes from a woman aged 45-60 years in good health. CDR3 in amino acids: CASTIKIGTEAFF.